The T cell receptor (beta chain) under discussion was sequenced for a study of cytomegalovirus exposure and HLA in healthy donors. General study results and limits: Later analysis demonstrated an association between a missense DCLRE1C variant and TCR beta V- and J-gene trimming. Researchers catalogued approximately 170 TCR beta chains as cytomegalovirus-associated. Within a later analysis, the majority of CMV-associated TCR beta chains appeared HLA-restricted.

Trimming at V came to 5 bases and at J to 7 bases, leaving 13 bases not matched to a gene. This CDR3 has 15 residues. Germline CDR1 reads SGHTA; CDR2 reads FQGNSA. The sample holds a few counts of this clone. Antigen: not known. Primers: 60 Vbeta forward and 13 Jbeta reverse. TCRdb keeps only in-frame clones here, not all; method: immunoSEQ multiplex PCR. The data hold about 130,000 clones, with over 9.5% observed a single time. The V and J genes are TRBV7-2 and TRBJ2-7; 8 bases are shared with TRBD2. Sequenced sample: PBMCs. This clonotype originated in a young woman in good health and CMV-seropositive. Here the CDR3 DNA reads TGTGCCAGCAGCCGGGGGAGCGGGAGTTTCTGGGAGCAGTACTTC. This translates into CASSRGSGSFWEQYF.